This TCR beta chain was retrieved from a study of PD-1 blockade in mismatch repair-deficient tumors. Study-level information: Enrolled about 2012-2016, patients had progressing, pretreated mismatch repair-deficient cancers of about a dozen types.

Profiling relied on immunoSEQ multiplex PCR, and the TCRdb table lists in-frame clones only, not all of them. The table has fewer than 25,000 clones, about 80% seen once; the top ten hold roughly 1.4%. Note on this clone: No antigen is known for it.

General study points: After pembrolizumab, tumor-resident clones rose rapidly, then generally contracted before radiologic responses.

Every patient had mismatch repair deficiency by PCR or immunohistochemistry. The TCR-sequenced patients were a few responders to pembrolizumab. This CDR3 has 14 residues. Germline V gene data show CDR1 as MNHNS and CDR2 as SASEGT. V was clipped by 6 bases and J by 0 bases; unmatched bases: 3. The clonotype was recovered from an adult with mismatch repair-deficient cancer. The chain uses TRBV6-1 and TRBJ2-3; 7 bases map to TRBD1. Sequencing was performed on PBMCs, taken 52 weeks after starting pembrolizumab. CDR3 coding DNA: TGTGCCAGCAGAACAGGGGTTAGCACAGATACGCAGTATTTT. Translating gives CASRTGVSTDTQYF.